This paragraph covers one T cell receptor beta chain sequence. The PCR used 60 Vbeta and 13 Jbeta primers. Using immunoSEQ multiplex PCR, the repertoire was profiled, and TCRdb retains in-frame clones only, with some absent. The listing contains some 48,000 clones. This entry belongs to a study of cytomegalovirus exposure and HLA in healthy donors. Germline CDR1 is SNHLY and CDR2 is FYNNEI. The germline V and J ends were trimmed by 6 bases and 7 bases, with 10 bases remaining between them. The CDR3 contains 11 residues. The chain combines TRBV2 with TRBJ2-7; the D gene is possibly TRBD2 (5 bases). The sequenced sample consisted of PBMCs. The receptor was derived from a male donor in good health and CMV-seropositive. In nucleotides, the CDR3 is TGTGCCAGCAGGGAGGAAGGAGAGCAGTACTTC. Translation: CASREEGEQYF.